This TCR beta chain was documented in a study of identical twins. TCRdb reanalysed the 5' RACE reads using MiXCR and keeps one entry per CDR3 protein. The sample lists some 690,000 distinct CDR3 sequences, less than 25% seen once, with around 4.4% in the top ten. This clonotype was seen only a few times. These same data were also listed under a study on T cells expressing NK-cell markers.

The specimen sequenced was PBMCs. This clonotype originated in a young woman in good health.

The CDR3 region is CASSELGRQPQHF. For the CDR3, the DNA is TGTGCCAGCAGTGAACTTGGGCGGCAGCCCCAGCATTTT. The chain carries TRBV2 and TRBJ1-5, with D unresolved. Between the trimmed V and J ends, which lost 2 bases and 7 bases, there was a span of 9 bases. Germline V gene sequence: CDR1 SNHLY, CDR2 FYNNEI. CDR3 size: 13 residues.